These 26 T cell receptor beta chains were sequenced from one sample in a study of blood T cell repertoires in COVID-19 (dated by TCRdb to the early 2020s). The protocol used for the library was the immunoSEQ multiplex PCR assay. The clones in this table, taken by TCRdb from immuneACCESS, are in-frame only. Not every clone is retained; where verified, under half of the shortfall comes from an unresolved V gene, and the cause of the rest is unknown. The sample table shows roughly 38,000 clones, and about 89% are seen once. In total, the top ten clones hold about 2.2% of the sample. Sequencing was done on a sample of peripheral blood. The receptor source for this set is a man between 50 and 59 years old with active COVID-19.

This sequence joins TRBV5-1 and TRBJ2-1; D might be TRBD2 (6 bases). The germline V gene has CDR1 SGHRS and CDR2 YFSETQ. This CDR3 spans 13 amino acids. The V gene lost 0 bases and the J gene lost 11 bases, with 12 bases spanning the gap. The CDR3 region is CASSLAGTQQQFF. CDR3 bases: TGCGCCAGCAGCTTGGCCGGGACTCAGCAGCAGTTCTTC.

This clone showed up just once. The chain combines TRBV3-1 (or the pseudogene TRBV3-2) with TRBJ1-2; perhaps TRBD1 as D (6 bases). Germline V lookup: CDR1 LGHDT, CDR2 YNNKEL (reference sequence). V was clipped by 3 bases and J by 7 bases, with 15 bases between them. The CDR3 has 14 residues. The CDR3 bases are TGTGCCAGCAGCCAGTACAGGGTGGGCTCTGGCTACACCTTC. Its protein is CASSQYRVGSGYTF.

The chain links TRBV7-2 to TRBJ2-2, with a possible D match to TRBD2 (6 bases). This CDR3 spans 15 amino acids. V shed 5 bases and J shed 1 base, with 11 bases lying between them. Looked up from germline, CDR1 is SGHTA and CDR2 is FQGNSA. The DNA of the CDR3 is TGTGCCAGCAGCGGGACTGCCGTGAACACCGGGGAGCTGTTTTTT. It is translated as CASSGTAVNTGELFF.

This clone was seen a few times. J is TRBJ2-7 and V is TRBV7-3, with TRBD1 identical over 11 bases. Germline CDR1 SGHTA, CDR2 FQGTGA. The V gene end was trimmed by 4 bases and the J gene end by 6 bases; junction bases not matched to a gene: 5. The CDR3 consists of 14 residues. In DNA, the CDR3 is TGTGCCAGCAGCTCGGGACAGGGGGAGGCCGAGCAGTACTTC. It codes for CASSSGQGEAEQYF. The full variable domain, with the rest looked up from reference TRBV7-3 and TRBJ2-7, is GAGVSQTPSNKVTEKGKYVELRCDPISGHTALYWYRQSLGQGPEFLIYFQGTGAADDSGLPNDRFFAVRPEGSVSTLKIQRTERGDSAVYLCASSSGQGEAEQYFGPGTRLTVT.

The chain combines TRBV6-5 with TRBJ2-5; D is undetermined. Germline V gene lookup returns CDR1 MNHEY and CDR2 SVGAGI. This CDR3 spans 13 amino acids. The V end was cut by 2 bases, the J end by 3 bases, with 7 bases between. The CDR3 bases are TGTGCCAGCAGTTACACTCCGAAAGAGACCCAGTACTTC. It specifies CASSYTPKETQYF.

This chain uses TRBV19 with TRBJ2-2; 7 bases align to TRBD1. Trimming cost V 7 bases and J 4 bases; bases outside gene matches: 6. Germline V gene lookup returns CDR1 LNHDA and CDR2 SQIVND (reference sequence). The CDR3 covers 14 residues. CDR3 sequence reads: CASIRGQGTGELFF. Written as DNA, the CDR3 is TGTGCCAGTATTAGGGGGCAAGGCACCGGGGAGCTGTTTTTT. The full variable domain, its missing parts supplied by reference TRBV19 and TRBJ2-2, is DGGITQSPKYLFRKEGQNVTLSCEQNLNHDAMYWYRQDPGQGLRLIYYSQIVNDFQKGDIAEGYSVSREKKESFPLTVTSAQKNPTAFYLCASIRGQGTGELFFGEGSRLTVL.

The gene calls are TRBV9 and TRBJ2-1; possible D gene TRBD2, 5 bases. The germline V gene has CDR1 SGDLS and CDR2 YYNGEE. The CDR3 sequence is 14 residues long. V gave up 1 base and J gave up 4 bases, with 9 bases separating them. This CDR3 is CASSVMSGYNEQFF. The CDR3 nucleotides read TGTGCCAGCAGCGTAATGAGCGGATACAATGAGCAGTTCTTC.

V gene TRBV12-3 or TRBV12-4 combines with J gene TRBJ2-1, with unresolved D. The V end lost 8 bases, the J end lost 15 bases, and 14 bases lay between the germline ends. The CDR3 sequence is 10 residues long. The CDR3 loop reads CASSSSALFF. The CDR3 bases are TGTGCCAGCTCGTCGAGCGCTCTGTTCTTC.

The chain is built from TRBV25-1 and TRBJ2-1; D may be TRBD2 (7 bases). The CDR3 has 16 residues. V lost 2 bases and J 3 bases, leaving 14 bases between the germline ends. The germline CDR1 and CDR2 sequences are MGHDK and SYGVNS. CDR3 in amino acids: CASSEMGGGRYNEQFF. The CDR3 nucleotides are TGTGCCAGCAGTGAAATGGGAGGGGGACGCTACAATGAGCAGTTCTTC.

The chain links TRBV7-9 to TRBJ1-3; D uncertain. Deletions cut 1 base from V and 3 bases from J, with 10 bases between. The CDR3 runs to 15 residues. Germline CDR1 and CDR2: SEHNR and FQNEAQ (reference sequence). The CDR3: CASSLGGLGGNTIYF. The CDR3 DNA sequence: TGTGCCAGCAGCTTAGGAGGGCTCGGTGGAAACACCATATATTTT. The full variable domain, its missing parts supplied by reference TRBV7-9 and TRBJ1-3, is DTGVSQNPRHKITKRGQNVTFRCDPISEHNRLYWYRQTLGQGPEFLTYFQNEAQLEKSRLLSDRFSAERPKGSFSTLEIQRTEQGDSAMYLCASSLGGLGGNTIYFGEGSWLTVV.

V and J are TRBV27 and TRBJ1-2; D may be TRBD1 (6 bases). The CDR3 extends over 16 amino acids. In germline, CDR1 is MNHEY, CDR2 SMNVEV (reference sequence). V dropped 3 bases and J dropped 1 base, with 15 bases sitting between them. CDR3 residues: CASSFERDIRNYGYTF. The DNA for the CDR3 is TGTGCCAGCAGTTTCGAGAGGGACATCCGTAACTATGGCTACACCTTC.

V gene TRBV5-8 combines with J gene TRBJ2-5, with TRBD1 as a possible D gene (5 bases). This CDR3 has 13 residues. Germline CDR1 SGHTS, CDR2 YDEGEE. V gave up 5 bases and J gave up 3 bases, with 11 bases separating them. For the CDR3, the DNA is TGTGCCAGCAGTCCAAGGGGCAAAGAGACCCAGTACTTC. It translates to CASSPRGKETQYF.

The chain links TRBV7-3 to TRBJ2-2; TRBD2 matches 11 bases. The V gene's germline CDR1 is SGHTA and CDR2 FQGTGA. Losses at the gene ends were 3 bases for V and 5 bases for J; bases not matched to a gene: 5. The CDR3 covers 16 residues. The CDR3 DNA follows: TGTGCCAGCAGCTTTAGCGGGGGGGCTGGAACCGGGGAGCTGTTTTTT. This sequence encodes CASSFSGGAGTGELFF.

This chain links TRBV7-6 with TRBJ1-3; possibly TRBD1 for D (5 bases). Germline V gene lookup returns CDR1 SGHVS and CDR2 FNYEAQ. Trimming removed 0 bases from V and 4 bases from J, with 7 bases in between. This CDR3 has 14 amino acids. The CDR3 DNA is TGTGCCAGCAGCTTAGCAGGGGTCGGAAACACCATATATTTT. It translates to CASSLAGVGNTIYF.

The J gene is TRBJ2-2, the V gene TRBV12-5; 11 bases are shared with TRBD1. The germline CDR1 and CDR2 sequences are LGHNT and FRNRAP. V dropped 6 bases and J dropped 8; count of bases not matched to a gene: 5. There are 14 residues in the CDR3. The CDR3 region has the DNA TGTGCTAGTGGCAGGGACAGGGGGACGGGGGAGCTGTTTTTT. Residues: CASGRDRGTGELFF. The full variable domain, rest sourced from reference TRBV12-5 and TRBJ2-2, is DARVTQTPRHKVTEMGQEVTMRCQPILGHNTVFWYRQTMMQGLELLAYFRNRAPLDDSGMPKDRFSAEMPDATLATLKIQPSEPRDSAVYFCASGRDRGTGELFFGEGSRLTVL.

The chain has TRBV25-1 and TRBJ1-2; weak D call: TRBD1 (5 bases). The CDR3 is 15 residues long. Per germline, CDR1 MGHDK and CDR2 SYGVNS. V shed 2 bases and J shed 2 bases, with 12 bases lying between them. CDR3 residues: CASSEGGGWNYGYTF. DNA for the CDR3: TGTGCCAGCAGTGAAGGCGGGGGGTGGAACTATGGCTACACCTTC.

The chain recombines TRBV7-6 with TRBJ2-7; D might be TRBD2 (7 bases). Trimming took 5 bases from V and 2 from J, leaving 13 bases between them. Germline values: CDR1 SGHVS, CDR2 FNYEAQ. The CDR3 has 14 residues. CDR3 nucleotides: TGTGCCAGCAGCCCGGGCGGGGGCACCTACGAGCAGTACTTC. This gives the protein CASSPGGGTYEQYF.

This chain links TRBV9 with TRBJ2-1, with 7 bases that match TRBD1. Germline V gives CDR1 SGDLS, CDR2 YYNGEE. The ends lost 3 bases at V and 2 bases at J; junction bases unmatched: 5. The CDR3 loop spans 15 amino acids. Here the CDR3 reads CASSASGTAYNEQFF. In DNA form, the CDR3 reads TGTGCCAGCAGCGCATCCGGGACAGCCTACAATGAGCAGTTCTTC.

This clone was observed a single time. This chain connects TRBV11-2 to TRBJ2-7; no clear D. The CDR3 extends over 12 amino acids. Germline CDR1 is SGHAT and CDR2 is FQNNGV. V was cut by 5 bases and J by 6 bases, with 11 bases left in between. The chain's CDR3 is CASSPDWFEQYF. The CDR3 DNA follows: TGTGCCAGCAGCCCAGACTGGTTCGAGCAGTACTTC.

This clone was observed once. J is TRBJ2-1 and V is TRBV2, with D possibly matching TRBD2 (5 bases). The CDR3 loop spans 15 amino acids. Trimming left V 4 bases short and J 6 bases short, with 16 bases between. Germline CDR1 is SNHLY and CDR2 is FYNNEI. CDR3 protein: CASSVGGFAPNEQFF. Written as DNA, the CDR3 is TGTGCCAGCAGTGTAGGCGGGTTTGCCCCCAATGAGCAGTTCTTC.

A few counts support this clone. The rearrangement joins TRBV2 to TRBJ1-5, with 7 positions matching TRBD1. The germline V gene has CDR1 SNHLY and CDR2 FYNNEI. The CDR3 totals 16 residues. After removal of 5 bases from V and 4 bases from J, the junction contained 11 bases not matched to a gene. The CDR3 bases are TGTGCCAGCAGTCGAAGTCCCACAGGGGTTAATCAGCCCCAGCATTTT. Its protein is CASSRSPTGVNQPQHF.

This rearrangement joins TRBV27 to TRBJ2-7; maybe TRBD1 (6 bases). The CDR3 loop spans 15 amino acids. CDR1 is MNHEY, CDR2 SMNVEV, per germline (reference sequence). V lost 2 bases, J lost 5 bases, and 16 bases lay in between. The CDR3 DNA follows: TGTGCCAGCAGTTTAAAGGGCAGAAAGGGGGACGAGCAGTACTTC. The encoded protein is CASSLKGRKGDEQYF.

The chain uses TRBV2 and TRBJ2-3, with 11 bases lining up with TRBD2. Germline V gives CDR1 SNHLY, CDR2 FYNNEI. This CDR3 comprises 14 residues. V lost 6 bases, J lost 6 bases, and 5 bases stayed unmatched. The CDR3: CASRLAGGPDTQYF. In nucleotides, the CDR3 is TGTGCCAGCAGATTAGCGGGGGGGCCGGATACGCAGTATTTT.

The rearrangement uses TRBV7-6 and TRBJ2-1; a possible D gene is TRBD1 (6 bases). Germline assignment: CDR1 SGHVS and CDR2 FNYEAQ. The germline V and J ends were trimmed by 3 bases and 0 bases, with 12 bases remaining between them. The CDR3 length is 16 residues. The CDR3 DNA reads TGTGCCAGCAGCTTTTTGTCGGACAGCTCCTACAATGAGCAGTTCTTC. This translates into CASSFLSDSSYNEQFF.

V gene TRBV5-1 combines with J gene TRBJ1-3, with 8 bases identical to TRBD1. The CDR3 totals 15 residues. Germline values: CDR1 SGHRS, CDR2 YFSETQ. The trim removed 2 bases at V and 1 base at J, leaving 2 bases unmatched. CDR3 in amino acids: CASSFQGASGNTIYF. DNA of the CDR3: TGCGCCAGCAGCTTTCAGGGGGCGTCTGGAAACACCATATATTTT.

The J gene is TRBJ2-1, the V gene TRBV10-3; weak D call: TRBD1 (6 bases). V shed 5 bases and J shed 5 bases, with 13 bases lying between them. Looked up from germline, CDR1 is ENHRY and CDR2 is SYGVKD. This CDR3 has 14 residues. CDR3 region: CAISRQVFNNEQFF. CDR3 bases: TGTGCCATCAGTCGACAGGTTTTCAACAATGAGCAGTTCTTC.